This note documents a single T cell receptor beta chain sequence. The data originate from a study of T cell changes during pregnancy in multiple sclerosis. The CDR3 runs to 17 residues. Germline CDR1 reads LNHNV; CDR2 reads YYDKDF (reference sequence). Trimming shortened V by 0 bases and J by 0 bases, and 11 bases separated the two germline ends. Sequenced by immunoSEQ multiplex PCR; TCRdb stores in-frame clones only, minus some. The sample consists of over 75,000 clones, almost 95% of them appearing once. This TCR came from a female donor with multiple sclerosis, enrolled in a pregnancy study. J is TRBJ1-4 and V is TRBV15; D is unclear. The starting material was peripheral blood, obtained in the first trimester of pregnancy. This CDR3 reads CATSREPATATNEKLFF. CDR3 nucleotides: TGTGCCACCAGCAGAGAACCAGCGACCGCAACTAATGAAAAACTGTTTTTT.